This T cell receptor beta chain was sequenced during a study of STAT5B mutations in CD4+ large granular lymphocyte leukemia. Regarding the study as a whole: Top patient clones used TRBV06 genes more often: 8/27 versus 2/35 in controls. Without putative leukemic clones, patient CD4-sorted repertoires remained more clonal than healthy CD4+ repertoires. Main leukemic clonotypes were patient-specific, but about 25% appeared at low frequency elsewhere.

The V end was cut by 0 bases, the J end by 0 bases, with 8 bases between. The CDR3 contains 15 residues. Germline V gives CDR1 MNHEY, CDR2 SVGAGI. The survey-level immunoSEQ assay was used. Using immunoSEQ multiplex PCR, the repertoire was profiled, and TCRdb retains in-frame clones only, with some absent. The table records tens of thousands of clones, about 88% of them present only once. With regard to this clone: Its antigen is not known.

The chain carries TRBV6-5 and TRBJ1-1; D is undetermined. This sequence was found in a human donor in good health. Sequenced: CD4+ T cells from blood buffy coats. This CDR3 is CASSYSVWLNTEAFF. The CDR3 coding sequence is TGTGCCAGCAGTTACTCCGTTTGGCTGAACACTGAAGCTTTCTTT.